This T cell receptor (beta chain) is drawn from a study of neurological immune-mediated disorders. Overall study findings and caveats: Expansion of TCR clones was greatest in HTLV-1-associated myelopathy and smallest in multiple sclerosis, where it fell below that of healthy controls.

Trimming stripped 4 bases from V and 2 bases from J, with 13 bases between. This CDR3 spans 14 amino acids. CDR1 DFQATT and CDR2 SNEGSKA come from the germline V gene (reference sequence). Time point of the sample: longitudinal time-point 3. TCRdb itself ran the 5' RACE reads through MiXCR, one entry per CDR3 protein. The sample carries around 97,000 distinct CDR3 sequences, roughly 10% recorded once. This clonotype was seen repeatedly, ten times or more. What it recognizes is unknown. What was sequenced was PBMCs. The sequence came from a female donor with HTLV-1-associated myelopathy (HAM/TSP). This chain uses TRBV20-1 with TRBJ2-3; the D gene is possibly TRBD2 (6 bases). In nucleotides, the CDR3 is TGCAGTGCTACGAGGCAGGGACTCACAGATACGCAGTATTTT. This encodes CSATRQGLTDTQYF.